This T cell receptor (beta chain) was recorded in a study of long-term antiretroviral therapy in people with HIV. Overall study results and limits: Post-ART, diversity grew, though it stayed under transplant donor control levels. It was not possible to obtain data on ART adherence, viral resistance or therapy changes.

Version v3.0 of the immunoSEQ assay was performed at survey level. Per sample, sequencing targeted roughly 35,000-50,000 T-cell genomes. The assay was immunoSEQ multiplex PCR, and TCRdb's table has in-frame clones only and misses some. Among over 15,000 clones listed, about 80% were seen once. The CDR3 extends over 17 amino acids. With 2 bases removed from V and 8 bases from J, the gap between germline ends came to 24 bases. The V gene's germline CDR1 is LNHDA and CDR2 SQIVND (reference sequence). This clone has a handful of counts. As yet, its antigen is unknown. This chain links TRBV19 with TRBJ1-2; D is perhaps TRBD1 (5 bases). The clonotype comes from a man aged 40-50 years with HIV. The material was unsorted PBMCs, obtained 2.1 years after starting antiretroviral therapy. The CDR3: CASSILGVKGLKNGYTF. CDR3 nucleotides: TGTGCCAGTAGTATACTAGGGGTCAAGGGCTTAAAGAACGGCTACACCTTC.